This T cell receptor (beta chain) was sequenced during a study of CD8 T cells in Susac syndrome. Reverse transcription of roughly 0.5 to 1 ug RNA was carried out with random hexamers. The CDR3 of TCR beta was amplified by immunoSEQ multiplex PCR across 54 Vbeta and 13 Jbeta. TCRdb passed the immunoSEQ multiplex PCR reads through MiXCR, listing each CDR3 protein once. The sample records around 190,000 distinct CDR3 sequences, about 95% being singletons. TCR beta was sequenced from blood CD8+ and CD4+ T cells. Healthy donors served as the controls. They were matched for age and sex. Sequencing used CD4+ T cells from PBMCs. This TCR derives from a human donor in good health.

The CDR3 loop reads CSVEARGQETQYF. The CDR3 DNA sequence: TGCAGCGTTGAGGCCCGGGGTCAAGAGACCCAGTACTTC. This chain joins TRBV29-1 and TRBJ2-5; D perhaps matches TRBD2 (5 bases). The germline V gene has CDR1 SQVTM and CDR2 ANQGSEA. This CDR3 is built from 13 residues. Trimming left V 3 bases short and J 2 bases short, with 10 bases between.